The next 3 T cell receptor beta chains were all read from a single sample in a study of blood T cell repertoires in COVID-19 (dated by TCRdb to the early 2020s). Library construction relied on the immunoSEQ multiplex PCR assay. TCRdb holds this immuneACCESS table with in-frame rearrangements only. Some clones are missing; in checked studies, unresolved V genes explain under half, and the rest has no known cause. The sample table records roughly 220,000 clones; around 87% of these occur just once. Over 2.5% of the sample comes from the top ten. Specimen: peripheral blood. Every receptor here comes from a man in his 60s with acute or convalescent COVID-19.

V is TRBV19 and J is TRBJ2-7, with 7 bases aligning to TRBD2. CDR3 length: 15 amino acids. Trimming cost V 2 bases and J 2 bases; bases outside gene matches: 6. Germline-derived CDR1 and CDR2 are LNHDA and SQIVND (reference sequence). The CDR3 protein is CASSITASGAYEQYF. DNA for the CDR3: TGTGCCAGTAGTATAACGGCTAGCGGAGCCTACGAGCAGTACTTC.

This chain uses TRBV2 with TRBJ2-2, with 8 bases that match TRBD1. The germline V gene has CDR1 SNHLY and CDR2 FYNNEI. The CDR3 is 15 amino acids. V lost 1 base and J lost 5; bases outside the gene matches: 3. As DNA, the CDR3 is TGTGCCAGCAGTGAAGGGACAGGGTGGACCGGGGAGCTGTTTTTT. Amino acids: CASSEGTGWTGELFF.

The chain joins TRBV9 to TRBJ1-4; 8 bases line up with TRBD1. The V segment lost 3 bases and the J segment 4 bases; nucleotides outside the gene matches: 5. Per germline, CDR1 SGDLS and CDR2 YYNGEE. The CDR3 totals 15 residues. The CDR3 DNA reads TGTGCCAGCAGCGCCCATGGACAGGGTAATGAAAAACTGTTTTTT. Its protein product is CASSAHGQGNEKLFF.